This TCR beta chain was profiled in a study of T cell responses to AZD1222 COVID-19 vaccine. The assay was immunoSEQ multiplex PCR, and TCRdb's table has in-frame clones only and misses some. Of 150,000 to 200,000 clones listed, just over 90% are singletons. The CDR3 spans 15 residues. The V end lost 8 bases, the J end lost 1 base, and 14 bases lay between the germline ends. Per germline, CDR1 MGHRA and CDR2 YSYEKL. The J gene is TRBJ1-4, the V gene TRBV4-1; D gene unclear. The sample consisted of peripheral blood, taken 28 days after the second AZD1222 dose. The receptor's source is an adult who received the AZD1222 COVID-19 vaccine. The CDR3 DNA reads TGCGCCAGCCAAAACGGCTTCGGAACTAATGAAAAACTGTTTTTT. It yields the protein CASQNGFGTNEKLFF.